The 6 T cell receptor beta chains presented below share a single source sample, sequenced in a study of Tregs in tolerant kidney transplant recipients. Only in-frame clones appear in the TCRdb table, and some are missing; sequencing was by immunoSEQ multiplex PCR. The table includes about 69,000 clones, roughly nine tenths detected once. This sample comprised CD4+ T cells from blood, obtained before the transplant. The receptor source for this set is a human donor who received a combined kidney and bone marrow transplant.

DNA for the CDR3: TGCAGTGCCGAGAGAGGAGATACGCAGTATTTT. It codes for CSAERGDTQYF. The chain has TRBV20-1 and TRBJ2-3; D uncertain. This CDR3 comprises 11 residues. V dropped 6 bases and J dropped 5 bases, with 9 bases sitting between them. Germline V gene sequence: CDR1 DFQATT, CDR2 SNEGSKA (reference sequence).

This clone has just a few counts. V and J are TRBV7-9 and TRBJ2-7; D not resolved. Deletions cut 0 bases from V and 1 base from J, with 7 bases between. This CDR3 has 14 residues. Looked up from germline, CDR1 is SEHNR and CDR2 is FQNEAQ (reference sequence). The DNA of the CDR3 is TGTGCCAGCAGCTTAGCGCAGGAATCCTACGAGCAGTACTTC. It specifies CASSLAQESYEQYF.

This chain uses TRBV9 with TRBJ1-4, with 10 nucleotides matching TRBD1. The V and J ends lost 3 bases and 8 bases, in that order; junction bases with no gene match: 4. Per germline, CDR1 SGDLS and CDR2 YYNGEE. The CDR3 is made up of 14 amino acids. The CDR3 reads CASSDGTGDEKLFF. The DNA for the CDR3 is TGTGCCAGCAGCGACGGGACAGGGGACGAAAAACTGTTTTTT.

This chain connects TRBV5-1 to TRBJ2-3, with D possibly matching TRBD2 (6 bases). This CDR3 is 15 amino acids long. Germline V lookup: CDR1 SGHRS, CDR2 YFSETQ. V gave up 1 base and J gave up 2 bases, with 11 bases separating them. DNA of the CDR3: TGCGCCAGCAGCTTGCGCGGGGCTCCCACAGATACGCAGTATTTT. Encoded protein: CASSLRGAPTDTQYF.

V gene TRBV2 combines with J gene TRBJ2-7; 10 nucleotides line up with TRBD2. The CDR3 has 15 amino acids. Trimming cost V 4 bases and J 5 bases; bases outside gene matches: 8. Germline-derived CDR1 and CDR2 are SNHLY and FYNNEI. The CDR3 DNA reads TGTGCCAGCAGTGCCATAGCGGGAGGTAAAGACGAGCAGTACTTC. Encoded protein: CASSAIAGGKDEQYF.

The V and J genes are TRBV5-4 and TRBJ2-7, with 7 bases aligning to TRBD2. This CDR3 has 16 amino acids. In germline, CDR1 is SGHNT, CDR2 YYREEE (reference sequence). V shed 5 bases, J shed 0 bases, and the junction held 11 bases outside the gene matches. CDR3 DNA: TGTGCCAGCAGGCCGGGGGGAACCGGATTCTCCTACGAGCAGTACTTC. Amino acids: CASRPGGTGFSYEQYF.